Detailed here is one TCR beta chain. The data were taken from a study of blood T cell repertoires in COVID-19. Study background: Whether acute or convalescent, the COVID-19 samples came from the United States, Italy and Spain. Sources were T cells, B-cell-depleted T cells, or PBMCs; the material itself was cDNA or gDNA.

There are 14 residues in the CDR3. Per germline, CDR1 MNHNS and CDR2 SASEGT. V was trimmed by 2 bases and J by 6 bases, leaving 14 bases between them. Measured with immunoSEQ multiplex PCR; TCRdb has only the in-frame clones, and not every one. This table has under 250,000 clones, 85% appearing once. Seattle patient enrollment occurred during active infection, with longitudinal follow-up thereafter. Sequencing used peripheral blood. The chain combines TRBV6-1 with TRBJ2-7, with D perhaps TRBD1 (6 bases). This clonotype originated in a man aged 50-59 years with COVID-19, enrolled during active disease. DNA for the CDR3: TGTGCCAGCAGTGAACAACAGGGATCTGGCGAGCAGTACTTC. This gives the protein CASSEQQGSGEQYF.